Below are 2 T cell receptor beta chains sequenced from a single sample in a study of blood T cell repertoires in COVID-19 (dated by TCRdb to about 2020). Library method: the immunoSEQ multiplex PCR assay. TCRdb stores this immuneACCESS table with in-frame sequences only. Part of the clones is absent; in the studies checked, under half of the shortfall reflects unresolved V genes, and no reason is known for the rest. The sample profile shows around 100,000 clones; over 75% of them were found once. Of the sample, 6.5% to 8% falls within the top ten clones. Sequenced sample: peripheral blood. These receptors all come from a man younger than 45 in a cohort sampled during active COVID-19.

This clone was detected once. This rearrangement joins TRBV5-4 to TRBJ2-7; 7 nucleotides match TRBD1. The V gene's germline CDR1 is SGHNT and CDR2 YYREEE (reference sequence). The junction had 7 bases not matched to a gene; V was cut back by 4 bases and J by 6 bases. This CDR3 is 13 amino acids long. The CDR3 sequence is CASSRQGVSEQYF. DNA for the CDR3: TGTGCCAGCAGCCGACAGGGAGTGAGCGAGCAGTACTTC.

This CDR3 reads CASSVWDTSYNEQFF. The DNA for the CDR3 is TGTGCCAGCAGCGTGTGGGACACCTCCTACAATGAGCAGTTCTTC. This chain joins TRBV9 and TRBJ2-1; weak D call: TRBD1 (6 bases). Germline V lookup: CDR1 SGDLS, CDR2 YYNGEE. Trimming pared 2 bases from V and 0 bases from J, leaving 9 bases between. CDR3 size: 15 residues.